This TCR beta chain derives from a study of CD8+CD57+ T cells in acquired aplastic anemia. Across the whole study: Sorted CD4+ plus CD8+ cells gave DNA averaging roughly 3.2 ug. Study-level findings and limits: Overlapping CD8+ CDR3 repertoires of patients and controls contained roughly 27 shared sequences. The study found no significant CD8+ Simpson's diversity difference between patients and controls.

This clonotype has a handful of counts. Its target is unknown. Genomic DNA, the template, was used for profiling of the TCR beta VDJ and CDR3. MiXCR, run by TCRdb on the reads, gives a single entry per CDR3 protein. The table records 150,000 to 200,000 distinct CDR3 sequences, around 48% of them present only once. Patients chosen for sequencing had CD8+CD57+ cells that had expanded, as shown by flow cytometry. Among the patients, none had received any therapy at the time of blood sampling. Germline V gene data show CDR1 as SNHLY and CDR2 as FYNNEI. Trimming removed 5 bases from V and 7 bases from J, with 11 bases in between. This CDR3 contains 12 residues.

The sequence derives from a human donor with aplastic anemia. The material sequenced was sorted CD4+, CD8+, or CD8+CD57+ T cells (not recorded which) from PBMCs. The chain employs TRBV2 and TRBJ1-1, with D unresolved. CDR3: CASSRTEIEAFF. In DNA, the CDR3 is TGTGCCAGCAGTCGGACCGAGATTGAAGCTTTCTTT.